One T cell receptor (beta chain) is described in this entry. Other DNA sequences of this sample code for an identical CDR3. Cohort 3 donors were reported recovered after two negative PCRs, clearance, or symptom resolution. The CDR3 totals 14 residues. Trimming cost V 4 bases and J 1 base, with 8 bases left between them. Germline assignment: CDR1 MDHEN and CDR2 SYDVKM. The sample originates from a study of blood T cell repertoires in COVID-19. Assay used: immunoSEQ multiplex PCR; TCRdb lists only in-frame clones, some missing. The sample contains under 200,000 clones, around nine tenths of which appear only once.

Sequenced sample: PBMCs or T cells enriched from blood (not recorded which). This clonotype was sampled from a woman between 18 and 30 years old who had recovered from COVID-19. The chain has TRBV28 and TRBJ2-1; possible D gene TRBD1, 6 bases. This chain's CDR3 is CASSSGTSYNEQFF. In DNA form, the CDR3 reads TGTGCCAGCAGTTCCGGGACATCCTACAATGAGCAGTTCTTC. Full variable domain (rest looked up from reference TRBV28 and TRBJ2-1): DVKVTQSSRYLVKRTGEKVFLECVQDMDHENMFWYRQDPGLGLRLIYFSYDVKMKEKGDIPEGYSVSREKKERFSLILESASTNQTSMYLCASSSGTSYNEQFFGPGTRLTVL.